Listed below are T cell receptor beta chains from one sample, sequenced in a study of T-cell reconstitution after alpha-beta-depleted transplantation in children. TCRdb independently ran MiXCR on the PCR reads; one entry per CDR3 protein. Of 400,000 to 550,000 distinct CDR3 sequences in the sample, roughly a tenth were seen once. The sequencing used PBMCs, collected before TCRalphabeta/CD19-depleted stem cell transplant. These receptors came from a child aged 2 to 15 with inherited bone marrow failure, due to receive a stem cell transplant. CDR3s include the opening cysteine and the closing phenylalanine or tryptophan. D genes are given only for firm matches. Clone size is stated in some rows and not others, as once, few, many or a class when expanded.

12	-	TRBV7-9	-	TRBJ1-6	TGTGCCAGCAGCCAAGGCGTTTCACCCCTCCACTTT	CASSQGVSPLHF
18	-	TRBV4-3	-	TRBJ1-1	TGCGCCAGCAGCCAAGAATCTGTGGGGGGCTATGTGAACACTGAAGCTTTCTTT	CASSQESVGGYVNTEAFF
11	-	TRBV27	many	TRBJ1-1	TGTGCCAGCAGTTTCGGTGAAGAAGCTTTCTTT	CASSFGEEAFF
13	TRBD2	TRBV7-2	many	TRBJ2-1	TGTGCCAGCAGCTTTTTAGCGGGAGACCGACTGTTCTTC	CASSFLAGDRLFF
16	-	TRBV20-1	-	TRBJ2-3	TGCAGTGCTAGAGATAGCGCAAGAGAATCCACAGATACGCAGTATTTT	CSARDSARESTDTQYF
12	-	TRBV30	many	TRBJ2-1	TGTGCCTGGAGCCTGATGACGGGAGCGCAGTTCTTC	CAWSLMTGAQFF
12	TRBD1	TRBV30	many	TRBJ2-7	TGTGCCTGGACCCGGACAGGGTACGAGCAGTACTTC	CAWTRTGYEQYF
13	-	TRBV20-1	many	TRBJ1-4	TGCAGTGCAAACCGGGCAACTAATGAAAAACTGTTTTTT	CSANRATNEKLFF
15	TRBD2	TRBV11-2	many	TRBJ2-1	TGTGCCAGCAGCTCGTCAGCGGGAGGCATCAATGAGCAGTTCTTC	CASSSSAGGINEQFF
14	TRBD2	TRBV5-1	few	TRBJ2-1	TGCGCCAGCAGCTTGGTAGGACTAGCGGTCGAGCAGTTCTTC	CASSLVGLAVEQFF
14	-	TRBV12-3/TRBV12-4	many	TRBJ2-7	TGTGCCAGCAGTTTGAGGGACGGATCCTACGAGCAGTACTTC	CASSLRDGSYEQYF
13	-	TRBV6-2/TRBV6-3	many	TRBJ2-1	TGTGCCAGCAGTTATGCAGGGTACAATGAGCAGTTCTTC	CASSYAGYNEQFF
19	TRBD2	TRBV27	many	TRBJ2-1	TGTGCCAGCATCGGGACTAGCGGGAGGACCGCCAGCTCCTACAATGAGCAGTTCTTC	CASIGTSGRTASSYNEQFF
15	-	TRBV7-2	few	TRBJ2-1	TGTGCCAGCAGCCCCCATCGGCCCCCCTACAATGAGCAGTTCTTC	CASSPHRPPYNEQFF
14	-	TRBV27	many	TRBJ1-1	TGTGCCAGCAGTTTACCGTCGCCGAACACTGAAGCTTTCTTT	CASSLPSPNTEAFF
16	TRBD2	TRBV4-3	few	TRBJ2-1	TGCGCCAGCAGCCGTCGTCTAGCGGGAGCCTACAATGAGCAGTTCTTC	CASSRRLAGAYNEQFF
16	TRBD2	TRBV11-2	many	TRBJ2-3	TGTGCCAGCAGCTTCCAAGCGGGAGAGGTTGGAGATACGCAGTATTTT	CASSFQAGEVGDTQYF
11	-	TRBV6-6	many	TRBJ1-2	TGTGCCAGCAGGGACAGCAGTGTCTACACCTTC	CASRDSSVYTF
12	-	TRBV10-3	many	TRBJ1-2	TGTGCCATCAGTGTAAACAGGGACGGCTACACCTTC	CAISVNRDGYTF
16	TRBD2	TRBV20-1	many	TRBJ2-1	TGCAGTGCTGTGAAAGGGACTAGCGGTTCGTACAATGAGCAGTTCTTC	CSAVKGTSGSYNEQFF
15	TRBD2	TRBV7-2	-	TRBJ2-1	TGTGCCAGCAGCCTGATACCGGGACTAGCCTGGGAGCAGTTCTTC	CASSLIPGLAWEQFF
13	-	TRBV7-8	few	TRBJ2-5	TGTGCCAGCGGGACTCCGCCTCTTGAGACCCAGTACTTC	CASGTPPLETQYF
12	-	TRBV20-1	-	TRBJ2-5	TGCAGTGCTAGAGCAGGTCAAGAGACCCAGTACTTC	CSARAGQETQYF
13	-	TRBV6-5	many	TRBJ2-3	TGTGCCAGCAGTTGGGGGGCCGGAGATACGCAGTATTTT	CASSWGAGDTQYF